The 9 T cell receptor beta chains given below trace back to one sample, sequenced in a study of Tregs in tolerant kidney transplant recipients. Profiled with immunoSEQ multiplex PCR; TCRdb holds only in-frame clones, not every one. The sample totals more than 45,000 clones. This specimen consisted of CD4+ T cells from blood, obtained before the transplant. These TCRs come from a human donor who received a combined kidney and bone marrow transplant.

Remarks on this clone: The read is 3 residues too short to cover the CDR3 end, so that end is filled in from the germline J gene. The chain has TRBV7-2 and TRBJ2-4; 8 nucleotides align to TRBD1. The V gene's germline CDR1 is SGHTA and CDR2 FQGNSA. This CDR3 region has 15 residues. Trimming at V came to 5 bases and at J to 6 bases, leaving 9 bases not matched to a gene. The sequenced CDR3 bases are TGTGCCAGCAGCGGACTTTCAGGGGGCTCAAACATT. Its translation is CASSGLSGGSNI. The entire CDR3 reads CASSGLSGGSNIQYF.

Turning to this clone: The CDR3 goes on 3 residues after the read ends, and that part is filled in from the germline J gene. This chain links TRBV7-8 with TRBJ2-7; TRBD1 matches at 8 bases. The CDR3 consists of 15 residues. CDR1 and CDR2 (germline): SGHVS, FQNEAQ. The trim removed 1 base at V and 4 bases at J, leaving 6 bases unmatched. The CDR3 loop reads CASSLEDDRGYEQYF. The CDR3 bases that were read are TGTGCCAGCAGCTTAGAGGACGACAGGGGATACGAG.

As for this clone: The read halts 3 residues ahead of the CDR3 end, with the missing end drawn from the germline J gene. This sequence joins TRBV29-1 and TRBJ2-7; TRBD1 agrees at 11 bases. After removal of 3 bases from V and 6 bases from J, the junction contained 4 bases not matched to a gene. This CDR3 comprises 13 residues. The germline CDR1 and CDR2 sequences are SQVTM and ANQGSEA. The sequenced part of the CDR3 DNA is TGCAGCGTTGAGGGACAGGGGGGCGCCGAG. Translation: CSVEGQGGAE. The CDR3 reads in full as CSVEGQGGAEQYF.

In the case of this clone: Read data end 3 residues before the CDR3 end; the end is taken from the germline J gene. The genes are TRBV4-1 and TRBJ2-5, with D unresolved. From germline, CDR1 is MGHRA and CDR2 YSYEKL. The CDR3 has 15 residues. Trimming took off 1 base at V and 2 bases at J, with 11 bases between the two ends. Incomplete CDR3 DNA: TGCGCCAGCAGCCAAGGGCAGGCCGGTCAAGAGACC. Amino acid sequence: CASSQGQAGQET. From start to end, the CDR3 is CASSQGQAGQETQYF.

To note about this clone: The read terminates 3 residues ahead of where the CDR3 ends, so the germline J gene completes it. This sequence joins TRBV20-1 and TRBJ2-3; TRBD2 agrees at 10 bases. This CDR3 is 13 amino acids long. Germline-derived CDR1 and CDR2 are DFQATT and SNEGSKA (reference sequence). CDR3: CSARRPSGRTQYF. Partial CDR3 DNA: TGCAGTGCTAGACGACCTAGCGGGAGAACG.

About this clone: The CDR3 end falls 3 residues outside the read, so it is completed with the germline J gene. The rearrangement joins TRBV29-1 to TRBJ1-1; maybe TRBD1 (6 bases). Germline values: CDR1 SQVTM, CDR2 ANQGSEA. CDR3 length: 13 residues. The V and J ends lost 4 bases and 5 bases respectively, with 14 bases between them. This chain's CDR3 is CSVARDTATEAFF. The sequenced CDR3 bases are TGCAGCGTTGCCAGGGACACCGCAACTGAA.

Partial CDR3 DNA: TGTGCCAGCAGTGACCCGGGACAGGGGCCTTTCGGCTATGGC. Its translation: CASSDPGQGPFGYG. The CDR3 reads in full as CASSDPGQGPFGYGYTF. The chain combines TRBV6-4 with TRBJ1-2; 10 bases align to TRBD1. The sequence runs out 3 residues before the end of the CDR3; the remainder is reconstructed from the germline J gene. CDR3 length equals 17 residues. CDR1 is MRHNA and CDR2 is SNTAGT in the germline V gene. V lost 2 bases, J lost 4 bases, and 10 bases stayed unmatched.

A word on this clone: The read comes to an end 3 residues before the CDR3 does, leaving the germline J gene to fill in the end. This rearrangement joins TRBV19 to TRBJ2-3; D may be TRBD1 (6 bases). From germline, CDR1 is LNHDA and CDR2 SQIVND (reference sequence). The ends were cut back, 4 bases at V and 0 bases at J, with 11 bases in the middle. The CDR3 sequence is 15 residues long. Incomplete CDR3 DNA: TGTGCCAGTAGTAGACGGACAGTAAGCACAGATACG. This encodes CASSRRTVSTDT. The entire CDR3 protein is CASSRRTVSTDTQYF.

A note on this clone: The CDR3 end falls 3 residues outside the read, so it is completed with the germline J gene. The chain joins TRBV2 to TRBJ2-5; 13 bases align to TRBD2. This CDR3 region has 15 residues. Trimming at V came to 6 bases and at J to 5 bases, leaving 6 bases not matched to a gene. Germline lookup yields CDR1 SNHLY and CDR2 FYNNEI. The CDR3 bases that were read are TGTGCCAGCAGGCGACTAGCGGGAGGTATGGAGACC. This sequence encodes CASRRLAGGMET. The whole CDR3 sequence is CASRRLAGGMETQYF.